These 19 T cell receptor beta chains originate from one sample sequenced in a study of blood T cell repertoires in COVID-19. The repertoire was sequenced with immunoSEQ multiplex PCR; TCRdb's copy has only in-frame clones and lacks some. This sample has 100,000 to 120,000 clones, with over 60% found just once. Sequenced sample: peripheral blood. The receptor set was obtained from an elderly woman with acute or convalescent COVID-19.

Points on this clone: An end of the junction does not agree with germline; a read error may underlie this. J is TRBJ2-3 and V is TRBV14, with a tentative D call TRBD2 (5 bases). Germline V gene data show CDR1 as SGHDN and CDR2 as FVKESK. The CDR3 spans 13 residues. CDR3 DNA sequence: TGTGCCAGCAGCTTAAGCGGCACAAATACGCAGTATTTT. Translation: CASSLSGTNTQYF.

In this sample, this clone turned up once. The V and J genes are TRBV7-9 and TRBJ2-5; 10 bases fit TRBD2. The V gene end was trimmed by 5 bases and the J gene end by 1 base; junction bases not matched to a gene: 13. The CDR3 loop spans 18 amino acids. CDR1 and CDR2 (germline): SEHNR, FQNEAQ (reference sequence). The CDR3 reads CASSPGTSVTLGQETQYF. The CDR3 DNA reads TGTGCCAGCAGCCCCGGGACTAGCGTCACCTTGGGCCAAGAGACCCAGTACTTC.

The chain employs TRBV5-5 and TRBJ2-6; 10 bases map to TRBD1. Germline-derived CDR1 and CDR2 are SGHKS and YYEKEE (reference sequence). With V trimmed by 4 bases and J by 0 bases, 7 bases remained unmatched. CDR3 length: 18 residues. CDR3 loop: CASSHTGTGVSGANVLTF. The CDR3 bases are TGTGCCAGCAGCCATACCGGGACAGGGGTCTCTGGGGCCAACGTCCTGACTTTC.

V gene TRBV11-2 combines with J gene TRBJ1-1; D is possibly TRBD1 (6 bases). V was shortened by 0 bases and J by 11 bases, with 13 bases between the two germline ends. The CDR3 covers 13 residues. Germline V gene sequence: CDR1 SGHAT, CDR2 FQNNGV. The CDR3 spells CASSLDFRGRAFF. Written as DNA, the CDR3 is TGTGCCAGCAGCTTAGATTTCAGGGGTCGGGCTTTCTTT.

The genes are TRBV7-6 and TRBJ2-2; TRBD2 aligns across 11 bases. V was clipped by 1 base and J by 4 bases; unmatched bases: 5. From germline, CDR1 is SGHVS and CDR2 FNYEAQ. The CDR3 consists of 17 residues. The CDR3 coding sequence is TGTGCCAGCAGCTTAGACCTAGCGGGAGGTCCCACCGGGGAGCTGTTTTTT. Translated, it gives CASSLDLAGGPTGELFF. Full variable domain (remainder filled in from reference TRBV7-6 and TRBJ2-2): GAGVSQSPRYKVTKRGQDVALRCDPISGHVSLYWYRQALGQGPEFLTYFNYEAQQDKSGLPNDRFSAERPEGSISTLTIQRTEQRDSAMYRCASSLDLAGGPTGELFFGEGSRLTVL.

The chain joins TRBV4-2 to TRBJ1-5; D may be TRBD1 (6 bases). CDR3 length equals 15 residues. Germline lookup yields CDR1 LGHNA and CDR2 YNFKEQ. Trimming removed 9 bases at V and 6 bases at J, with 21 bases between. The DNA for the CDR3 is TGTGCCAGTGGAGGGGGGGAGGGCTATGGTCAGCCCCAGCATTTT. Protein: CASGGGEGYGQPQHF.

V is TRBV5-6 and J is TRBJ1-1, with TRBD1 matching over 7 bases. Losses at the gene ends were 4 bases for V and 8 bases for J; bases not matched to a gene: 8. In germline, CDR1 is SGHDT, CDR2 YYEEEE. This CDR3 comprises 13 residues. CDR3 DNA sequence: TGTGCCAGCAGCCCAACTTTGGACAGGGAAGCTTTCTTT. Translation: CASSPTLDREAFF.

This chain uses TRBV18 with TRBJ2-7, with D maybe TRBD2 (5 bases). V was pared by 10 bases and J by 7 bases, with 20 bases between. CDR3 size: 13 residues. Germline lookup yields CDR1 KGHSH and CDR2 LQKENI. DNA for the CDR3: TGTGCCACAATAGGCGATCAATCGGGAGAGCAGTACTTC. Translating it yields CATIGDQSGEQYF.

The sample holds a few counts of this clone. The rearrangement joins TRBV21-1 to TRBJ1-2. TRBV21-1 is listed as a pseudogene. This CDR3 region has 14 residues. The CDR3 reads CASSKGPEDYGYTF. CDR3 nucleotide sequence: TGTGCCAGCAGCAAAGGGCCGGAGGACTATGGCTACACCTTC.

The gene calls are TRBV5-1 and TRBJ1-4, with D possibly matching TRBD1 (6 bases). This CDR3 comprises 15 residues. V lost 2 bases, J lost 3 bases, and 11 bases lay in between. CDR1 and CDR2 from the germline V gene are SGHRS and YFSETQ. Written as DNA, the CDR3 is TGCGCCAGCAGCTTTCAAGGGGGAGCTAATGAAAAACTGTTTTTT. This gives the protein CASSFQGGANEKLFF.

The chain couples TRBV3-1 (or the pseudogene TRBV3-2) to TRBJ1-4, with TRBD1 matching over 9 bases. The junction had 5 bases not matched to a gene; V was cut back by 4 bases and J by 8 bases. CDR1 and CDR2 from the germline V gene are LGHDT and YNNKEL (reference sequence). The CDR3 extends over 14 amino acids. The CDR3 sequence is CASSLQGAGEKLFF. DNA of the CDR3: TGTGCCAGCAGCCTACAGGGGGCCGGAGAAAAACTGTTTTTT.

The CDR3 region has the DNA TGCGCCAGCAGCCCCGGGGAGCGGTATGGCTACACCTTC. Its protein product is CASSPGERYGYTF. The chain carries TRBV4-3 and TRBJ1-2; unclear D gene. Per the germline V gene, CDR1 is LGHNA and CDR2 is YSLEER. The CDR3 sequence is 13 residues long. V was clipped by 4 bases and J by 5 bases, with 11 bases between them.

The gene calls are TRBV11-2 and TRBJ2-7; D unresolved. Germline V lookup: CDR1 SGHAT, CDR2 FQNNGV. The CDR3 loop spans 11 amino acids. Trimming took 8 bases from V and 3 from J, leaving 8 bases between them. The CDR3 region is CASRAGYEQYF. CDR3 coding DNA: TGTGCCAGCCGAGCTGGCTACGAGCAGTACTTC.

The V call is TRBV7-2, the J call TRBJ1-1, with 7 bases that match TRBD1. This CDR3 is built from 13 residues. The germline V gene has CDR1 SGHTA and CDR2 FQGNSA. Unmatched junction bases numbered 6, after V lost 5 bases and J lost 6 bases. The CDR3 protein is CASSVVDRAEAFF. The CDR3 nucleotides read TGTGCCAGCAGCGTGGTTGACAGGGCTGAAGCTTTCTTT.

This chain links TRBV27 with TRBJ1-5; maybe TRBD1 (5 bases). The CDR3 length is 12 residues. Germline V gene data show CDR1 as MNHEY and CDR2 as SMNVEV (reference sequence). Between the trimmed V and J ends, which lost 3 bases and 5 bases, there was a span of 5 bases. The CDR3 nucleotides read TGTGCCAGCAGTTTCAGGGATCAGCCCCAGCATTTT. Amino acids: CASSFRDQPQHF.

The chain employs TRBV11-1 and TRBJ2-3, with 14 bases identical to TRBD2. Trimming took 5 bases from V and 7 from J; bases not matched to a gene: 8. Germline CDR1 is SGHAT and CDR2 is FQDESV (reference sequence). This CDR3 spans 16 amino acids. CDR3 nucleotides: TGTGCCAGCAGCATCGGACTAGCGGGGGGCATCTATACGCAGTATTTT. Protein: CASSIGLAGGIYTQYF.

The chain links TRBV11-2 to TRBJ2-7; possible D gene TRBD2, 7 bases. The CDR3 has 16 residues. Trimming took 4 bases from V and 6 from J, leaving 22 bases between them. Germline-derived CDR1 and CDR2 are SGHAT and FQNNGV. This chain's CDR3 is CASSWGGGPRNGEQYF. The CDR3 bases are TGTGCCAGCAGCTGGGGCGGGGGCCCACGCAATGGCGAGCAGTACTTC. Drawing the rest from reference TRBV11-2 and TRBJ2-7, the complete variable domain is EAGVAQSPRYKIIEKRQSVAFWCNPISGHATLYWYQQILGQGPKLLIQFQNNGVVDDSQLPKDRFSAERLKGVDSTLKIQPAKLEDSAVYLCASSWGGGPRNGEQYFGPGTRLTVT.

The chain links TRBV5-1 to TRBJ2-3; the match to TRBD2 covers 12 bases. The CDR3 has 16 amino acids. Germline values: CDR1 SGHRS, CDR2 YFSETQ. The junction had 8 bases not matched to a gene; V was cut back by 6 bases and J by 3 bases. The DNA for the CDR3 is TGCGCCAGCAATCCTCTAGCGGGAGGGCCGACAGATACGCAGTATTTT. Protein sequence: CASNPLAGGPTDTQYF.

This CDR3 is CASSLGTARGNYGYTF. The CDR3 nucleotides read TGTGCCAGCAGCCTAGGGACGGCCAGGGGGAACTATGGCTACACCTTC. The chain couples TRBV3-1 (or the pseudogene TRBV3-2) to TRBJ1-2, with TRBD1 identical over 7 bases. Germline loops: CDR1 LGHDT, CDR2 YNNKEL (reference sequence). The ends lost 4 bases at V and 2 bases at J; junction bases unmatched: 10. The CDR3 totals 16 residues.